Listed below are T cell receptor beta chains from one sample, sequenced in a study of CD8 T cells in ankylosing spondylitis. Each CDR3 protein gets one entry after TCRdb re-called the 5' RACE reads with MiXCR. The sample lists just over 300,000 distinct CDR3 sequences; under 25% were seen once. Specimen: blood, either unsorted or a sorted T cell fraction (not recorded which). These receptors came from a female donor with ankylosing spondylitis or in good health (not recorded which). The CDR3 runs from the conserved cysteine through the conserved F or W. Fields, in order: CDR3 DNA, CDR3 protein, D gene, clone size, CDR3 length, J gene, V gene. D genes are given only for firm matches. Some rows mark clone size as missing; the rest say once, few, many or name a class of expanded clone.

cdr3_nt: TGCGCCAGCAGCTTGGACGAGGCGATCTATGGCTACACCTTC
cdr3_aa: CASSLDEAIYGYTF
d_call: -
clone_size: -
cdr3_length: 14
j_call: TRBJ1-2
v_call: TRBV5-1

cdr3_nt: TGTGCCAGCAGTCAGTGGACTAGCGGGGCCGGGGAGCTGTTTTTT
cdr3_aa: CASSQWTSGAGELFF
d_call: TRBD2
clone_size: few
cdr3_length: 15
j_call: TRBJ2-2
v_call: TRBV6-1

cdr3_nt: TGCAGTGCTAGAGTCCCAGGGGGGATCACTGAAGCTTTCTTT
cdr3_aa: CSARVPGGITEAFF
d_call: TRBD1
clone_size: many
cdr3_length: 14
j_call: TRBJ1-1
v_call: TRBV20-1

cdr3_nt: TGTGCCAGCAGCAGGGTTAGGGGCACAGATACGCAGTATTTT
cdr3_aa: CASSRVRGTDTQYF
d_call: -
clone_size: many
cdr3_length: 14
j_call: TRBJ2-3
v_call: TRBV12-3/TRBV12-4

cdr3_nt: TGTGCCAGCAGCCCGACAGGGTACAGCTCAAATACGCAGTATTTT
cdr3_aa: CASSPTGYSSNTQYF
d_call: TRBD1
clone_size: few
cdr3_length: 15
j_call: TRBJ2-3
v_call: TRBV7-2

cdr3_nt: TGCAGCGCGGAGGACAGGCGAAACAATGAGCAGTTCTTC
cdr3_aa: CSAEDRRNNEQFF
d_call: TRBD1
clone_size: many
cdr3_length: 13
j_call: TRBJ2-1
v_call: TRBV29-1

cdr3_nt: TGCAGTGCTAGGGACGGGAGAGGCTCAGATACGCAGTATTTT
cdr3_aa: CSARDGRGSDTQYF
d_call: -
clone_size: -
cdr3_length: 14
j_call: TRBJ2-3
v_call: TRBV20-1

cdr3_nt: TGTGCCAGCAGTTACTCACTTGTACGGGAAACCACCGGGGAGCTGTTTTTT
cdr3_aa: CASSYSLVRETTGELFF
d_call: -
clone_size: -
cdr3_length: 17
j_call: TRBJ2-2
v_call: TRBV6-5

cdr3_nt: TGCAGTGCCCTCCCGGCGGGGGCAAGCTCCTACAATGAGCAGTTCTTC
cdr3_aa: CSALPAGASSYNEQFF
d_call: -
clone_size: few
cdr3_length: 16
j_call: TRBJ2-1
v_call: TRBV20-1

cdr3_nt: TGTGCCAGCAGTTTCTTTCGTAGCTCTGGGGCCAACGTCCTGACTTTC
cdr3_aa: CASSFFRSSGANVLTF
d_call: -
clone_size: -
cdr3_length: 16
j_call: TRBJ2-6
v_call: TRBV28

cdr3_nt: TGTGCCAGCCTCCGCCGCTCCTCGAGGGCCTCCTACGAGCAGTACTTC
cdr3_aa: CASLRRSSRASYEQYF
d_call: -
clone_size: -
cdr3_length: 16
j_call: TRBJ2-7
v_call: TRBV2

cdr3_nt: TGTGCCAGCAGCTCCTTCGGGACTTTAACCGGGGAGCTGTTTTTT
cdr3_aa: CASSSFGTLTGELFF
d_call: -
clone_size: -
cdr3_length: 15
j_call: TRBJ2-2
v_call: TRBV7-9

cdr3_nt: TGTGCCAGCAGTCCTGGTCCGGGACAGCCCCAGCATTTT
cdr3_aa: CASSPGPGQPQHF
d_call: -
clone_size: few
cdr3_length: 13
j_call: TRBJ1-5
v_call: TRBV27

cdr3_nt: TGTGCCAGCAGTTTTTCTGGGCGGGAGAGGGTTAATGAGCAGTTCTTC
cdr3_aa: CASSFSGRERVNEQFF
d_call: TRBD2
clone_size: many
cdr3_length: 16
j_call: TRBJ2-1
v_call: TRBV6-5

cdr3_nt: TGTGCCAGCAGTTACAGGCTAGCGGGACGCTCCTACAATGAGCAGTTCTTC
cdr3_aa: CASSYRLAGRSYNEQFF
d_call: TRBD2
clone_size: -
cdr3_length: 17
j_call: TRBJ2-1
v_call: TRBV6-2/TRBV6-3

cdr3_nt: TGTGCCAGCAGCTCAGCGGCAAGCTCCTACGAGCAGTACTTC
cdr3_aa: CASSSAASSYEQYF
d_call: -
clone_size: -
cdr3_length: 14
j_call: TRBJ2-7
v_call: TRBV7-2

cdr3_nt: TGTGCCAGCACCAATTTGGGAGGTCGCTCTGGAAACACCATATATTTT
cdr3_aa: CASTNLGGRSGNTIYF
d_call: -
clone_size: -
cdr3_length: 16
j_call: TRBJ1-3
v_call: TRBV6-1

cdr3_nt: TGTGCCAGCAGCCTGGAGAGACGTCTAAAAGAGACCCAGTACTTC
cdr3_aa: CASSLERRLKETQYF
d_call: -
clone_size: few
cdr3_length: 15
j_call: TRBJ2-5
v_call: TRBV4-2

cdr3_nt: TGTGCCAGCAGTTCCTCCCACACAGATACGCAGTATTTT
cdr3_aa: CASSSSHTDTQYF
d_call: -
clone_size: -
cdr3_length: 13
j_call: TRBJ2-3
v_call: TRBV6-6

cdr3_nt: TGTGCCAGCAGCCGGGACTCCCTTAGCACAGATACGCAGTATTTT
cdr3_aa: CASSRDSLSTDTQYF
d_call: -
clone_size: -
cdr3_length: 15
j_call: TRBJ2-3
v_call: TRBV12-3/TRBV12-4

cdr3_nt: TGTGCCAGCAGCCAAGGTGGGGGCGGGAACACCGGGGAGCTGTTTTTT
cdr3_aa: CASSQGGGGNTGELFF
d_call: -
clone_size: many
cdr3_length: 16
j_call: TRBJ2-2
v_call: TRBV3-1